This T cell receptor (beta chain) was recovered during a study of blood T cell repertoires in COVID-19. About the research overall: Donors in the United States, Italy and Spain gave samples during acute or convalescent COVID-19. PBMCs, B-cell-depleted T cells, or T cells provided the cDNA or gDNA that made up the material.

This CDR3 contains 15 residues. CDR1 and CDR2 (germline): MNHEY, SVGAGI. Between the trimmed V and J ends, which lost 2 bases and 0 bases, there was a span of 8 bases. Per the authors' pipeline: By means of reference gene primer amplification, nucleated cell counts were estimated. The repertoire was sequenced with immunoSEQ multiplex PCR; TCRdb's copy has only in-frame clones and lacks some. V and J calls and clone size are copied from that table; D and trimming were computed from the DNA. The table includes 150,000 to 200,000 clones, 70% to 90% detected once. This receptor was taken from a human donor in a cohort sampled during active COVID-19. Sequenced input: peripheral blood. The genes are TRBV6-5 and TRBJ2-1; possible D gene TRBD2, 6 bases. CDR3 DNA: TGTGCCAGCAGTTACCGGGGGACCTCCTACAATGAGCAGTTCTTC. Translation: CASSYRGTSYNEQFF.